A single sample is the source of the 17 T cell receptor beta chains below, sequenced in a study of blood T cell repertoires in COVID-19. Generated by immunoSEQ multiplex PCR, the TCRdb table keeps only in-frame clones and is missing some. The table records over 95,000 clones, approximately 90% of them present only once. The sequenced sample was peripheral blood. The receptors originated from a woman aged 50 to 65 with acute or convalescent COVID-19.

The chain joins TRBV5-4 to TRBJ2-1; TRBD2 matches at 8 bases. The CDR3 covers 16 residues. CDR1 is SGHNT and CDR2 is YYREEE in the germline V gene (reference sequence). Losses at the gene ends were 6 bases for V and 3 bases for J; bases not matched to a gene: 11. DNA of the CDR3: TGTGCCAGCACTACCGGGGGGGGTCTTTACTACAATGAGCAGTTCTTC. Encoded protein: CASTTGGGLYYNEQFF. The variable domain in full, completed from reference TRBV5-4 and TRBJ2-1, reads ETGVTQSPTHLIKTRGQQVTLRCSSQSGHNTVSWYQQALGQGPQFIFQYYREEENGRGNFPPRFSGLQFPNYSSELNVNALELDDSALYLCASTTGGGLYYNEQFFGPGTRLTVL.

The genes are TRBV29-1 and TRBJ1-2; D gene ambiguous. V was pared by 3 bases and J by 8 bases, with 7 bases between. Germline CDR1 is SQVTM and CDR2 is ANQGSEA. The CDR3 length is 10 residues. CDR3 nucleotides: TGCAGCGTTGAGGAGGGAGGCTACACCTTC. This codes for CSVEEGGYTF.

This clone appeared a few times. V gene TRBV6-6 combines with J gene TRBJ1-1, with TRBD1 matching 8 bases. This CDR3 contains 15 residues. J gave up 0 bases and V 4 bases, and 4 bases lay outside the gene matches. Germline V gene lookup returns CDR1 MNHNY and CDR2 SVGAGI (reference sequence). This CDR3 is CASSFGQGLNTEAFF. CDR3 DNA sequence: TGTGCCAGCAGTTTCGGACAGGGCCTGAACACTGAAGCTTTCTTT.

The rearrangement joins TRBV11-3 to TRBJ2-7; TRBD2 matches at 7 bases. Trimming removed 1 base from V and 8 bases from J; junction bases left unmatched: 5. CDR1 is SGHNT, CDR2 YENEEA, per germline. The CDR3 contains 13 residues. As DNA, the CDR3 is TGTGCCAGCAGCTTAGTGGGAGGGGCACAGCAGTACTTC. Translating gives CASSLVGGAQQYF. The whole variable domain, filled in from reference TRBV11-3 and TRBJ2-7, reads EAGVVQSPRYKIIEKKQPVAFWCNPISGHNTLYWYLQNLGQGPELLIRYENEEAVDDSQLPKDRFSAERLKGVDSTLKIQPAELGDSAVYLCASSLVGGAQQYFGPGTRLTVT.

The chain has TRBV18 and TRBJ2-5, with a possible D match to TRBD1 (5 bases). CDR1 KGHSH and CDR2 LQKENI come from the germline V gene. V shed 2 bases and J shed 2 bases, with 15 bases lying between them. The CDR3 length is 16 residues. The DNA of the CDR3 is TGTGCCAGCTCACCATTGGTAGGGGAACCACAAGAGACCCAGTACTTC. It yields the protein CASSPLVGEPQETQYF. The whole variable domain, remainder taken from reference TRBV18 and TRBJ2-5, is NAGVMQNPRHLVRRRGQEARLRCSPMKGHSHVYWYRQLPEEGLKFMVYLQKENIIDESGMPKERFSAEFPKEGPSILRIQQVVRGDSAAYFCASSPLVGEPQETQYFGPGTRLLVL.

This chain joins TRBV7-8 and TRBJ1-5, with TRBD1 as a possible D gene (6 bases). This CDR3 is 15 amino acids long. Germline CDR1 SGHVS, CDR2 FQNEAQ. Trimming left V 5 bases short and J 2 bases short, with 13 bases between. CDR3 amino acids: CASSPLTGRNQPQHF. Here the CDR3 DNA reads TGTGCCAGCAGCCCCCTGACAGGTCGCAATCAGCCCCAGCATTTT. The whole variable domain, remainder taken from reference TRBV7-8 and TRBJ1-5, is GAGVSQSPRYKVAKRGQDVALRCDPISGHVSLFWYQQALGQGPEFLTYFQNEAQLDKSGLPSDRFFAERPEGSVSTLKIQRTQQEDSAVYLCASSPLTGRNQPQHFGDGTRLSIL.

This clone was detected a few times. The chain employs TRBV13 and TRBJ1-1; TRBD1 matches 7 bases. Germline loops: CDR1 PRHDT, CDR2 FYEKMQ (reference sequence). The CDR3 has 14 amino acids. V shed 6 bases and J 1 base; nucleotides not matched to a gene: 5. CDR3 bases: TGTGCCAGCAGTCCCGGGACAGAGAACACTGAAGCTTTCTTT. Amino acid sequence: CASSPGTENTEAFF.

V gene TRBV4-1 combines with J gene TRBJ1-5; 8 positions agree with TRBD1. Germline-derived CDR1 and CDR2 are MGHRA and YSYEKL. The CDR3 loop spans 16 amino acids. J lost 5 bases, V lost 1 base, and 7 bases had no gene match. The CDR3: CASSQGQGTADQPQHF. The CDR3 DNA sequence: TGCGCCAGCAGCCAAGGACAGGGGACGGCAGATCAGCCCCAGCATTTT.

The genes are TRBV15 and TRBJ2-1, with TRBD2 identical over 7 bases. Germline assignment: CDR1 LNHNV and CDR2 YYDKDF (reference sequence). The V and J ends lost 1 base and 6 bases, in that order; junction bases with no gene match: 0. This CDR3 contains 13 residues. CDR3 nucleotide sequence: TGTGCCACCAGCAGAGGGGAGGGCAATGAGCAGTTCTTC. Its translation: CATSRGEGNEQFF.

This rearrangement joins TRBV2 to TRBJ1-2; no clear D. Germline V gives CDR1 SNHLY, CDR2 FYNNEI. This CDR3 spans 15 amino acids. The germline V and J ends were trimmed by 2 bases and 0 bases, with 10 bases remaining between them. The CDR3 coding sequence is TGTGCCAGCAGTGAAAGAGGGCGGACTAACTATGGCTACACCTTC. It is translated as CASSERGRTNYGYTF. The whole variable domain, filled in from reference TRBV2 and TRBJ1-2, reads EPEVTQTPSHQVTQMGQEVILRCVPISNHLYFYWYRQILGQKVEFLVSFYNNEISEKSEIFDDQFSVERPDGSNFTLKIRSTKLEDSAMYFCASSERGRTNYGYTFGSGTRLTVV.

The chain employs TRBV5-1 and TRBJ2-7, with D unclear. Germline CDR1 and CDR2: SGHRS and YFSETQ. The CDR3 is 12 amino acids. Trimming pared 5 bases from V and 6 bases from J, leaving 12 bases between. CDR3 loop: CASSDSFREQYF. CDR3 DNA sequence: TGCGCCAGCAGTGATAGTTTCCGCGAGCAGTACTTC. Complete variable domain (other parts from reference TRBV5-1 and TRBJ2-7): KAGVTQTPRYLIKTRGQQVTLSCSPISGHRSVSWYQQTPGQGLQFLFEYFSETQRNKGNFPGRFSGRQFSNSRSEMNVSTLELGDSALYLCASSDSFREQYFGPGTRLTVT.

The rearrangement joins TRBV7-3 to TRBJ2-7; 8 bases line up with TRBD2. Germline V gene sequence: CDR1 SGHTA, CDR2 FQGTGA. This CDR3 spans 13 amino acids. J lost 3 bases, V lost 5 bases, and 3 bases had no gene match. The CDR3 region has the DNA TGTGCCAGCAGCCCGGGACTAGACTACGAGCAGTACTTC. Its translation: CASSPGLDYEQYF.

The chain carries TRBV28 and TRBJ2-2; D is ambiguous. V was trimmed by 7 bases and J by 0 bases, leaving 12 bases between them. This CDR3 comprises 15 residues. Germline-derived CDR1 and CDR2 are MDHEN and SYDVKM. CDR3 residues: CASMEKTSNTGELFF. The CDR3 DNA sequence: TGTGCCAGCATGGAGAAAACATCGAACACCGGGGAGCTGTTTTTT.

The gene calls are TRBV2 and TRBJ2-7; weak D call: TRBD2 (6 bases). The germline gives CDR1 SNHLY, CDR2 FYNNEI. The CDR3 has 14 residues. Trimming took 7 bases from V and 7 from J, leaving 20 bases between them. CDR3 coding DNA: TGTGCCAGCACCCTGGGGCAGGGACTGCTAGAGCAGTACTTC. This encodes CASTLGQGLLEQYF.

This clone was observed a few times. V usage is TRBV28 and J usage is TRBJ1-2; 10 bases match TRBD1. The CDR3 contains 16 residues. Per germline, CDR1 MDHEN and CDR2 SYDVKM. The V segment lost 5 bases and the J segment 8 bases; nucleotides outside the gene matches: 14. DNA for the CDR3: TGTGCCAGCAGTCCCAATGGTGTAGGGACAGGGGAAGGCTACACCTTC. Residues: CASSPNGVGTGEGYTF.

The chain recombines TRBV4-3 with TRBJ2-1; 9 positions agree with TRBD2. CDR1 is LGHNA, CDR2 YSLEER, per germline. The trim removed 4 bases at V and 12 bases at J, leaving 16 bases unmatched. This CDR3 has 16 residues. The CDR3 loop is CASSRGGGNEVSGQFF. The CDR3 coding sequence is TGCGCCAGCAGCCGCGGGGGGGGAAATGAAGTTTCCGGGCAGTTCTTC.

Only a few counts were recorded for this clone. The genes are TRBV9 and TRBJ1-1; D uncertain. Germline lookup yields CDR1 SGDLS and CDR2 YYNGEE. V was shortened by 4 bases and J by 0 bases, with 10 bases between the two germline ends. The CDR3 is 14 amino acids. CDR3 bases: TGTGCCAGCAGCCGGGGAGACATGAACACTGAAGCTTTCTTT. Residues: CASSRGDMNTEAFF.